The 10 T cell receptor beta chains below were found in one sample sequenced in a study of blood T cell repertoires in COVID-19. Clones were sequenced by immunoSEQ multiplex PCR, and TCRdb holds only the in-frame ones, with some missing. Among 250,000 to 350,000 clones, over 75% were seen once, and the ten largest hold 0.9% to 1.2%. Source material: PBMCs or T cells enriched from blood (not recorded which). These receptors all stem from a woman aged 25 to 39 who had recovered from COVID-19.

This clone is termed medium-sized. The CDR3 DNA reads TGTGCCAGCAGCTCCGGGACAGGGGGGTGGCAGCAGTACTTC. Protein product: CASSSGTGGWQQYF. The chain is built from TRBV7-9 and TRBJ2-7; 11 nucleotides align to TRBD1. Trimming removed 4 bases from V and 8 bases from J; junction bases left unmatched: 7. CDR1 and CDR2 (germline): SEHNR, FQNEAQ (reference sequence). This CDR3 has 14 residues.

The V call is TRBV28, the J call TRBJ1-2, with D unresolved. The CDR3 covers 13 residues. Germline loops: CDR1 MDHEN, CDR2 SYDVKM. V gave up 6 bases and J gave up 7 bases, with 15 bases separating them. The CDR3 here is CASRDPRRLGYTF. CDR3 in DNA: TGTGCCAGCAGGGACCCTCGGAGGCTTGGCTACACCTTC.

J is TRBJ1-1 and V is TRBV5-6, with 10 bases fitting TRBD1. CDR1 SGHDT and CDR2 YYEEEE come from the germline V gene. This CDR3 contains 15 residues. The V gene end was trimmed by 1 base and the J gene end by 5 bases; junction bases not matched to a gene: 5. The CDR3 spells CASSLQGQGVTEAFF. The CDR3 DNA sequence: TGTGCCAGCAGCTTGCAAGGACAGGGGGTTACTGAAGCTTTCTTT.

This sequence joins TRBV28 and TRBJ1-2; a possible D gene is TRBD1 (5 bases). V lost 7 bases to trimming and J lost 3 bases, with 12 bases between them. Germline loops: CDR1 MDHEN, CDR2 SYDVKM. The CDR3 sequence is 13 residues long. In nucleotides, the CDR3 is TGTGCCAGCACTCTGGGGGGAGACTATGGCTACACCTTC. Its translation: CASTLGGDYGYTF.

The CDR3: CASSVSVGKEKLFF. CDR3 nucleotide sequence: TGTGCCAGCAGCGTAAGTGTGGGCAAGGAAAAACTGTTTTTT. The chain uses TRBV9 and TRBJ1-4, with D unresolved. V was cut by 1 base and J by 8 bases, with 12 bases left in between. This CDR3 has 14 amino acids. From germline, CDR1 is SGDLS and CDR2 YYNGEE.

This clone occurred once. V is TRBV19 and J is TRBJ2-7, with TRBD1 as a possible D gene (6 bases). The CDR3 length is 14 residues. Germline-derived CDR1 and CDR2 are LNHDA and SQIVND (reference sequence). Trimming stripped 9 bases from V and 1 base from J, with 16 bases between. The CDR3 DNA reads TGTGCCAGCGCCCGGACAGCACTATCCTACGAGCAGTACTTC. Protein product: CASARTALSYEQYF. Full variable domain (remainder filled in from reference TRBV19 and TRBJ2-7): DGGITQSPKYLFRKEGQNVTLSCEQNLNHDAMYWYRQDPGQGLRLIYYSQIVNDFQKGDIAEGYSVSREKKESFPLTVTSAQKNPTAFYLCASARTALSYEQYFGPGTRLTVT.

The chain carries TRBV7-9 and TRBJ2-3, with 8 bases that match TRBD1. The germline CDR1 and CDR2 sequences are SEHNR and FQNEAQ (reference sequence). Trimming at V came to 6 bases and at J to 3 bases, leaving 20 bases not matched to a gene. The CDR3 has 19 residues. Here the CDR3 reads CASRVDRVGPGVVTDTQYF. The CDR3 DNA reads TGTGCCAGCAGAGTGGACAGGGTCGGTCCGGGAGTCGTGACAGATACGCAGTATTTT.

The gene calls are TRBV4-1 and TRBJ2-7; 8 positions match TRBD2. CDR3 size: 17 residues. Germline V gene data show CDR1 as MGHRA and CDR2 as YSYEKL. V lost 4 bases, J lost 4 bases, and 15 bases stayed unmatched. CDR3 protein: CASSRFVVGTRAYEQYF. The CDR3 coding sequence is TGCGCCAGCAGCCGATTTGTGGTCGGGACTAGAGCGTACGAGCAGTACTTC.

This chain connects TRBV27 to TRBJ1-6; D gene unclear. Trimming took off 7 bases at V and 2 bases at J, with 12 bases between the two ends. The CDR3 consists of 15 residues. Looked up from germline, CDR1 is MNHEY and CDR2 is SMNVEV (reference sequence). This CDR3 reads CASTRDGPYNSPLHF. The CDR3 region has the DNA TGTGCCAGCACGCGAGATGGTCCCTATAATTCACCCCTCCACTTT.

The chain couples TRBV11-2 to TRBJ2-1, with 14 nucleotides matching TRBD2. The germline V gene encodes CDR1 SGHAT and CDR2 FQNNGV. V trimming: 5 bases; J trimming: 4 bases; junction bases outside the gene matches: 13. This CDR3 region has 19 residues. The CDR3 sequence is CASSAGTSGRLGLYNEQFF. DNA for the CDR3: TGTGCCAGCAGCGCCGGGACTAGCGGGAGATTGGGATTGTACAATGAGCAGTTCTTC.